The clone carrying this T cell receptor beta chain was observed many times. As yet, its antigen is unknown. The data were obtained in a study of CD8 T cells in ankylosing spondylitis. Making use of molecular barcodes, quantitative 5'-RACE generated TCR beta libraries. TCRdb ran MiXCR on the 5' RACE reads and lists one entry per CDR3 protein. The profile shows more than 100,000 distinct CDR3 sequences, over 10% of them singletons. Findings and caveats of the study: Among TCR beta sequences, a motif of several highly homologous variants appeared characteristic of ankylosing spondylitis blood. Reportedly, disease-linked clones are significantly enriched in ankylosing spondylitis patients' matched synovial fluid.

V was pared by 8 bases and J by 8 bases, with 11 bases of the junction left unmatched. Germline values: CDR1 SGHTA, CDR2 FQGNSA. The CDR3 is made up of 13 amino acids. The sequence derives from a female donor with ankylosing spondylitis or in good health (not recorded which). The specimen was blood, either unsorted or a sorted T cell fraction (not recorded which). The chain joins TRBV7-2 to TRBJ1-2, with 7 bases identical to TRBD1. The CDR3 coding sequence is TGTGCCAGCCGAAAACAGGGGTTAGAAGGCTACACCTTC. Residues: CASRKQGLEGYTF.